This TCR beta chain derives from a study of blood T cells in healthy people across ages. CDR1 LGHDT and CDR2 YNNKEL come from the germline V gene (reference sequence). The length of the CDR3 is 14 residues. With 4 bases removed from V and 6 bases from J, the gap between germline ends came to 12 bases. The use of a sample-barcoded 5' primer and a J-beta primer mix characterized a second PCR of about 6 to 12 cycles. CDR3-containing paired-end reads numbering at least 2.5 million came from each sample. From the 5' RACE reads, TCRdb called clonotypes with MiXCR, one entry per CDR3 protein. The data hold around 700,000 distinct CDR3 sequences, with roughly 25% observed a single time. Note on this clonotype: Its target is unknown.

Study-wide points: The recorded TCR beta diversity per million T cells decreased in a roughly linear manner with age.

The sample was also linked to a second study, of T cells of mothers and their children. That work contributes: The whole RNA yield was converted to cDNA, 1.5 ug per 15 ul. Thymic selection molds TCR recombination output in much the same way for related pairs as for unrelated pairs.

The source of this sequence is a boy aged 5-17 years in good health. Sequenced: blood. The chain carries TRBV3-1 and TRBJ2-2; unclear D gene. CDR3 in amino acids: CASSPSAAPGELFF. The CDR3 DNA sequence: TGTGCCAGCAGCCCCAGCGCCGCACCCGGGGAGCTGTTTTTT.